This T cell receptor (beta chain) was recorded in a study of shared clonotypes between healthy human individuals. Notes on this clone: As yet, its antigen is unknown. Other DNA sequences of this sample code for an identical CDR3.

The method was immunoSEQ multiplex PCR; TCRdb's version includes in-frame clones alone and lacks a portion of them. The table records about 2 million clones, about 95% of them present only once. The naive CD8 fraction comprised CD45RO-negative cells positively selected for CCR7 and excluded terminally differentiated effector memory CD45RA+ cells. This CDR3 is 12 amino acids long. Germline loops: CDR1 SQVTM, CDR2 ANQGSEA. Trimming pared 3 bases from V and 3 bases from J, leaving 9 bases between. General study results and limits: In four donors, about 5% of naive CD4 clonotypes appeared in common.

V and J are TRBV29-1 and TRBJ2-7, with D perhaps TRBD1 (6 bases). This TCR derives from a man aged 18 to 29 in good health. Input material: naive CD8+ T cells sorted from blood. CDR3 residues: CSVEGAGYEQYF. The CDR3 bases are TGCAGCGTTGAGGGGGCAGGCTACGAGCAGTACTTC.